These T cell receptor beta chains were read from a single sample in a study of CD8 T cells in Susac syndrome. MiXCR was run by TCRdb on the immunoSEQ multiplex PCR reads, yielding one entry per CDR3 protein. Seen here are tens of thousands of distinct CDR3 sequences, around 93% observed once, and the top ten hold 0.5% to 0.65%. The specimen was CD4+ T cells from PBMCs. Every receptor here comes from a human donor with Susac syndrome. The CDR3 runs from the conserved cysteine through the conserved F or W. The D gene is left open where the match is weak.

TRBJ2-7 | - | TRBV20-1 | CSARPGGPYEQYF | TGCAGTGCTAGACCAGGGGGGCCCTACGAGCAGTACTTC
TRBJ1-1 | TRBD1 | TRBV12-3/TRBV12-4 | CASSSGQGSTEAFF | TGTGCCAGCAGCTCGGGACAGGGGTCTACTGAAGCTTTCTTT
TRBJ1-2 | - | TRBV19 | CASSIEGTGHPNYGYTF | TGTGCCAGTAGTATCGAGGGGACGGGGCATCCTAACTATGGCTACACCTTC
TRBJ2-1 | TRBD2 | TRBV7-9 | CASSFLAGAVYNEQFF | TGTGCCAGCAGCTTCCTAGCGGGAGCCGTATACAATGAGCAGTTCTTC
TRBJ1-2 | - | TRBV2 | CASSDRVWNYGYTF | TGTGCCAGCAGTGACAGGGTATGGAACTATGGCTACACCTTC
TRBJ2-1 | TRBD1 | TRBV5-1 | CASSLADRGLSYNEQFF | TGCGCCAGCAGCTTGGCTGACAGGGGACTCTCCTACAATGAGCAGTTCTTC
TRBJ2-5 | - | TRBV5-6 | CASSLRLGRETQYF | TGTGCCAGCAGCTTGCGACTAGGGAGGGAGACCCAGTACTTC
TRBJ2-3 | - | TRBV7-3 | CASSSHTLGDSGFPTDTQYF | TGTGCCAGCAGCTCCCATACGCTGGGCGATAGCGGTTTTCCCACAGATACGCAGTATTTT
TRBJ2-1 | - | TRBV5-6 | CASSSDWNEQFF | TGTGCCAGCAGCTCGGACTGGAATGAGCAGTTCTTC
TRBJ2-5 | - | TRBV7-3 | CASSLTGASGETQYF | TGTGCCAGCAGCTTAACCGGGGCCTCGGGGGAGACCCAGTACTTC
TRBJ2-1 | TRBD2 | TRBV12-5 | CASGISLAGGPKRAHEQFF | TGTGCTAGTGGTATCTCACTAGCGGGAGGGCCTAAAAGGGCCCATGAGCAGTTCTTC